The 24 T cell receptor beta chains below come from one sample, sequenced in a study of CD8 T cells in ankylosing spondylitis (dated by TCRdb to 2015 to 2018). These receptors have no identified antigens. Study-wide findings and limitations: A TCR beta motif of 7 or 8 highly homologous amino acid variants appeared characteristic of blood from ankylosing spondylitis patients.

Libraries were built with 5' RACE. TCRdb records Illumina HiSeq 2500 as the sequencer. TCRdb reworked the public reads: Q25 trimming with fastp, MiXCR clone assembly, productive beta chains retained. Under each unique CDR3 protein, matching rows form one entry showing the most common genes and DNA. The sample includes more than 600,000 distinct CDR3 sequences, with under 20% observed a single time. The ten largest clones add up to over 15% of the sample. The sequencing sample was made of blood, either unsorted or a sorted T cell fraction (not recorded which). The receptor source for this set is a male donor with ankylosing spondylitis.

The CDR3 loop is CSGLRPNSYEQYF. CDR3 sequence (DNA): TGCAGTGGACTCAGGCCCAACTCCTACGAGCAGTACTTC. This sequence joins TRBV20-1 and TRBJ2-7; D gene ambiguous. The V and J ends lost 7 bases and 0 bases respectively, with 13 bases between them. The germline gives CDR1 DFQATT, CDR2 SNEGSKA (reference sequence). This CDR3 has 13 residues.

The chain is built from TRBV24-1 and TRBJ2-1; a possible D gene is TRBD2 (5 bases). CDR3 length: 16 residues. Trimming pared 1 base from V and 9 bases from J, leaving 18 bases between. Germline V CDR1 and CDR2: KGHDR, SFDVKD. Here the CDR3 reads CATSDLLSAGVSEQFF. The CDR3 nucleotides are TGTGCCACCAGTGATTTACTTTCGGCGGGCGTAAGTGAGCAGTTCTTC.

CDR3 nucleotides: TGTGCCAGCAGTTTAAGGCGGCAGGGGCTCACAGCCCTCCACTTT. This codes for CASSLRRQGLTALHF. The chain links TRBV12-3 or TRBV12-4 to TRBJ1-6, with D tentatively TRBD1 (6 bases). This CDR3 is built from 15 residues. V was pared by 2 bases and J by 14 bases, with 19 bases between.

This clonotype appeared many times. V gene TRBV12-3 or TRBV12-4 combines with J gene TRBJ2-5; 9 positions agree with TRBD1. With V trimmed by 5 bases and J by 2 bases, 6 bases remained unmatched. This CDR3 comprises 15 residues. CDR3 region: CASSLGQGVQETQYF. The CDR3 DNA sequence: TGTGCCAGCAGTCTGGGACAGGGTGTTCAAGAGACCCAGTACTTC.

V and J are TRBV5-1 and TRBJ2-7; D unresolved. The V end was cut by 0 bases, the J end by 0 bases, with 4 bases between. Germline V lookup: CDR1 SGHRS, CDR2 YFSETQ. The CDR3 is 13 amino acids. In nucleotides, the CDR3 is TGCGCCAGCAGCTTGGACGACTCCTACGAGCAGTACTTC. This translates into CASSLDDSYEQYF.

The chain couples TRBV28 to TRBJ1-1, with 8 bases lining up with TRBD1. V trimming: 2 bases; J trimming: 1 base; junction bases outside the gene matches: 9. The germline gives CDR1 MDHEN, CDR2 SYDVKM. The CDR3 runs 17 residues. CDR3 nucleotides: TGTGCCAGCAGTTTAAGGCAGGGGGCCGTCGGGAACACTGAAGCTTTCTTT. It encodes CASSLRQGAVGNTEAFF.

V usage is TRBV3-1 and J usage is TRBJ1-2; D is undetermined. CDR3 length equals 15 residues. Looked up from germline, CDR1 is LGHDT and CDR2 is YNNKEL (reference sequence). V was shortened by 4 bases and J by 3 bases, with 15 bases between the two germline ends. The DNA for the CDR3 is TGTGCCAGCAGCCGAGAGGTTCACTCGGACTATGGCTACACCTTC. As protein: CASSREVHSDYGYTF.

The J gene is TRBJ1-2, the V gene TRBV5-5; D call uncertain. V lost 6 bases to trimming and J lost 1 base, with 19 bases between them. The V gene's germline CDR1 is SGHKS and CDR2 YYEKEE (reference sequence). This CDR3 is built from 16 residues. The DNA for the CDR3 is TGTGCCAGCACCGGAGGCGGGGTGTCGAGTAACTATGGCTACACCTTC. It translates to CASTGGGVSSNYGYTF.

The chain is built from TRBV6-1 and TRBJ2-2; 8 nucleotides line up with TRBD1. The V gene's germline CDR1 is MNHNS and CDR2 SASEGT. V was pared by 4 bases and J by 6 bases, with 7 bases of the junction left unmatched. The CDR3 consists of 15 residues. As DNA, the CDR3 is TGTGCCAGCAGTGCCCCAGGGGGCTTGGCCGGGGAGCTGTTTTTT. Translation: CASSAPGGLAGELFF.

The table lists this clonotype with a few counts. The chain has TRBV7-2 and TRBJ2-5; D may be TRBD2 (5 bases). V shed 6 bases and J shed 5 bases, with 13 bases lying between them. This CDR3 has 13 residues. The germline V gene has CDR1 SGHTA and CDR2 FQGNSA. CDR3 loop: CASRDSKAETQYF. CDR3 coding DNA: TGTGCCAGCAGGGACTCCAAAGCGGAGACCCAGTACTTC.

This clonotype turned up a few times. The chain links TRBV30 to TRBJ1-2; D unresolved. Per the germline V gene, CDR1 is GTSNPN and CDR2 is SVGIG (reference sequence). CDR3 length: 12 residues. V was cut by 5 bases and J by 0 bases, with 7 bases left in between. CDR3 sequence reads: CAWSVANYGYTF. Written as DNA, the CDR3 is TGTGCCTGGTCTGTTGCTAACTATGGCTACACCTTC.

The sample holds a few counts of this clonotype. The J gene is TRBJ2-1, the V gene TRBV5-1, with D tentatively TRBD2 (6 bases). The CDR3 runs to 16 residues. The V and J ends lost 0 bases and 4 bases respectively, with 14 bases between them. CDR1 and CDR2 from the germline V gene are SGHRS and YFSETQ. The CDR3 DNA reads TGCGCCAGCAGCTTGGGCGGGACTGCCACTTACAATGAGCAGTTCTTC. This sequence encodes CASSLGGTATYNEQFF.

This clonotype was seen repeatedly, ten times or more. This chain connects TRBV28 to TRBJ1-1; TRBD1 aligns across 9 bases. V dropped 5 bases and J dropped 5; count of bases not matched to a gene: 3. This CDR3 is 13 amino acids long. CDR1 and CDR2 from the germline V gene are MDHEN and SYDVKM. The CDR3 protein is CASSRDRVTEAFF. Written as DNA, the CDR3 is TGTGCCAGCAGTCGGGACAGGGTAACTGAAGCTTTCTTT.

The sample holds a few counts of this clonotype. The rearrangement joins TRBV29-1 to TRBJ2-7, with TRBD2 identical over 9 bases. V trimming: 3 bases; J trimming: 6 bases; junction bases outside the gene matches: 9. The CDR3 runs 14 residues. The germline V gene encodes CDR1 SQVTM and CDR2 ANQGSEA. The CDR3 protein is CSVELAGAPFEQYF. The CDR3 DNA reads TGCAGCGTTGAGTTAGCGGGAGCTCCCTTCGAGCAGTACTTC.

This chain uses TRBV20-1 with TRBJ2-7; D is tentatively TRBD1 or TRBD2 (6 bases each). Trimming pared 2 bases from V and 4 bases from J, leaving 21 bases between. Germline V gives CDR1 DFQATT, CDR2 SNEGSKA (reference sequence). The CDR3 is 16 residues long. The CDR3 sequence is CSARQADGGVNYEQYF. In DNA form, the CDR3 reads TGCAGTGCTAGACAGGCAGACGGGGGCGTAAATTACGAGCAGTACTTC.

This clonotype was counted a few times. J is TRBJ2-7 and V is TRBV30; 10 nucleotides align to TRBD2. CDR1 is GTSNPN, CDR2 SVGIG, per germline (reference sequence). V gave up 7 bases and J gave up 3 bases; unmatched junction bases: 9. The CDR3 loop spans 14 amino acids. This CDR3 is CALGSGGALYEQYF. The CDR3 bases are TGTGCCTTAGGGAGCGGGGGGGCCCTCTACGAGCAGTACTTC.

This clonotype was seen a handful of times. This chain joins TRBV20-1 and TRBJ1-3; D not certain. V shed 2 bases and J shed 0 bases, with 8 bases lying between them. The CDR3 length is 14 residues. Germline assignment: CDR1 DFQATT and CDR2 SNEGSKA (reference sequence). This CDR3 reads CSARRLDSGNTIYF. The CDR3 DNA is TGCAGTGCTAGAAGACTGGACTCTGGAAACACCATATATTTT.

This clonotype has ten or more counts. J is TRBJ1-1 and V is TRBV12-3 or TRBV12-4, with 7 bases lining up with TRBD1. CDR3 size: 14 residues. V dropped 5 bases and J dropped 1; count of bases not matched to a gene: 4. CDR3 protein: CASSPRGGNTEAFF. The CDR3, as DNA: TGTGCCAGCAGTCCCAGGGGGGGGAACACTGAAGCTTTCTTT.

CDR3 residues: CAAGRQGGGYGYTF. The CDR3 DNA follows: TGTGCCGCCGGAAGACAGGGGGGTGGCTATGGCTACACCTTC. The J gene is TRBJ1-2, the V gene TRBV10-3; 9 bases agree with TRBD1. CDR3 size: 14 residues. The V and J ends lost 11 bases and 4 bases, in that order; junction bases with no gene match: 11. From germline, CDR1 is ENHRY and CDR2 SYGVKD.

V and J are TRBV6-1 and TRBJ2-1; D may be TRBD2 (5 bases). In germline, CDR1 is MNHNS, CDR2 SASEGT. This CDR3 is built from 16 residues. Between the trimmed V and J ends, which lost 4 bases and 0 bases, there was a span of 13 bases. The DNA of the CDR3 is TGTGCCAGCAGTGGGACTTTTTCGAGCTCCTACAATGAGCAGTTCTTC. It codes for CASSGTFSSSYNEQFF.

The CDR3, as DNA: TGTGCCAGCAGCGTAGTTCGGGACCGGAACACTGAAGCTTTCTTT. Amino acids: CASSVVRDRNTEAFF. This chain connects TRBV9 to TRBJ1-1, with a possible D match to TRBD1 (5 bases). CDR1 and CDR2 from the germline V gene are SGDLS and YYNGEE. V was cut by 0 bases and J by 1 base, with 10 bases left in between. There are 15 residues in the CDR3.

The chain couples TRBV11-3 to TRBJ2-5; 9 bases fit TRBD2. This CDR3 contains 13 residues. CDR1 is SGHNT, CDR2 YENEEA, per germline. The J segment lost 5 bases and the V segment lost 5 bases, leaving 3 bases of the junction unmatched. The CDR3 loop reads CASSGTSTETQYF. The CDR3 DNA follows: TGTGCCAGCAGCGGGACTAGCACCGAGACCCAGTACTTC.

The chain uses TRBV6-4 and TRBJ1-2, with D unresolved. The germline V and J ends were trimmed by 3 bases and 4 bases, with 15 bases remaining between them. The CDR3 totals 15 residues. Germline V gene lookup returns CDR1 MRHNA and CDR2 SNTAGT. The CDR3 DNA reads TGTGCCAGCAGTGAGGATCAAGGGCACCTCTATGGCTACACCTTC. Its translation: CASSEDQGHLYGYTF.

This clonotype was counted at least ten times. The CDR3 region is CASTPLFRYGYTF. The CDR3 DNA reads as TGTGCCAGCACTCCACTTTTCCGCTATGGCTACACCTTC. This chain connects TRBV12-3 or TRBV12-4 to TRBJ1-2; D is undetermined. This CDR3 is built from 13 residues. V lost 7 bases, J lost 4 bases, and 13 bases lay in between.